A single sample gave rise to the 5 T cell receptor beta chains below, sequenced in a study of neurological immune-mediated disorders. TCRdb re-called the 5' RACE reads through MiXCR, storing one row per CDR3 protein. In the table there are about 70,000 distinct CDR3 sequences, 3.2% of which are singletons. The material sequenced was PBMCs. The receptors originated from a woman aged 45 to 65 with multiple sclerosis.

This clonotype was counted many times. This chain links TRBV24-1 with TRBJ2-7; D might be TRBD1 (5 bases). Trimming removed 4 bases at V and 1 base at J, with 7 bases between. The CDR3 length is 13 residues. CDR1 KGHDR and CDR2 SFDVKD come from the germline V gene. CDR3 residues: CATSERQSYEQYF. CDR3 DNA sequence: TGTGCCACCAGTGAGAGACAGTCCTACGAGCAGTACTTC.

This clonotype was seen ten or more times. V is TRBV3-1 and J is TRBJ1-1; D unresolved. V was pared by 5 bases and J by 10 bases, with 20 bases between. This CDR3 is built from 14 residues. Germline CDR1 reads LGHDT; CDR2 reads YNNKEL (reference sequence). DNA for the CDR3: TGTGCCAGCAGCTTTTTGTCATCCCTGAAGGGAGCTTTCTTT. Translation: CASSFLSSLKGAFF.

This clonotype showed up many times. The J gene is TRBJ1-3, the V gene TRBV20-1, with D hard to call. Between the trimmed V and J ends, which lost 0 bases and 4 bases, there was a span of 13 bases. Germline values: CDR1 DFQATT, CDR2 SNEGSKA (reference sequence). The CDR3 runs to 15 residues. CDR3: CSARDLFSSGNTIYF. Here the CDR3 DNA reads TGCAGTGCTAGAGATTTGTTCTCCAGCGGAAACACCATATATTTT.

The sample holds many counts of this clonotype. The chain links TRBV20-1 to TRBJ2-1; 8 bases match TRBD2. Germline lookup yields CDR1 DFQATT and CDR2 SNEGSKA (reference sequence). V gave up 0 bases and J gave up 3 bases; unmatched junction bases: 7. The CDR3 covers 16 residues. CDR3 region: CSARDQRSGGYNEQFF. The CDR3 DNA sequence: TGCAGTGCTAGAGATCAGAGAAGCGGGGGCTACAATGAGCAGTTCTTC.

The sample holds many counts of this clonotype. This chain connects TRBV12-3 or TRBV12-4 to TRBJ2-7; TRBD1 matches at 7 bases. V dropped 6 bases and J dropped 9; count of bases not matched to a gene: 8. The CDR3 has 12 residues. The CDR3 loop is CASSRQGGGQYV. CDR3 DNA sequence: TGTGCCAGCAGCAGACAGGGCGGCGGGCAGTACGTC.